The T cell receptor (beta chain) described here comes from a study of persistence of HIV-infected CD4 T cells. Turning to the study itself: Two participants gave one leukapheresis sample; others gave up to roughly 180 mL blood repeatedly.

About this clone itself: Its antigen is not identified.

Lysates of CMV-infected fibroblasts at 10 ug/mL stimulated these cells. CD4+ T cells upregulating both CD40 ligand and CD69 were sorted as responding cells. Sequencing used immunoSEQ version 4 in survey mode. Template was genomic DNA at roughly 9.3 ng/uL, with up to roughly 1 ug used per sample. TCRdb keeps only in-frame clones here, not all; method: immunoSEQ multiplex PCR. Found here are approximately 15,000 clones, approximately 71% of them singletons; the top ten hold about 15%. V shed 0 bases, J shed 9 bases, and the junction held 8 bases outside the gene matches. Germline V CDR1 and CDR2: MGHRA, YSYEKL. The CDR3 length is 15 residues. Findings of the study overall: Degenerate expanded CDR3beta sequences were enriched among CMV- and Gag-responding cells.

The input for sequencing was CD4+ T cells sorted from PBMCs after roughly 18-hour stimulation, taken from a patient who received antiretroviral therapy. This receptor was identified in an adult man with HIV who was CMV-seropositive. The rearrangement links TRBV4-1 to TRBJ2-1; 7 bases are a match to TRBD1. The DNA for the CDR3 is TGCGCCAGCAGCCAAGAGACAGGGTCTCGTGGTGAGCAGTTCTTC. Translating gives CASSQETGSRGEQFF.